This is a list of T cell receptor beta chains from one sample in a study of blood T cell repertoires in COVID-19. TCRdb's table, derived via immunoSEQ multiplex PCR, lists solely in-frame clones and lacks some. This sample yields roughly 230,000 clones, of which under 90% are seen a single time; about 3.2% belongs to the top ten. The sequenced sample consisted of PBMCs or T cells enriched from blood (not recorded which). These receptors originate from a woman aged 55-69 years who had recovered from COVID-19. The CDR3 runs from the conserved cysteine through the conserved F or W. The D gene is left open where the match is weak. Part of the rows lack a size; the others show once, few, many or a class for expanded clones.

CASSFAGVNYEQYF TGCGCCAGCAGTTTCGCGGGAGTTAACTACGAGCAGTACTTC TRBV10-2 TRBD2 14 TRBJ2-7 NA
CASAGQVNTEAFF TGTGCCAGCGCAGGACAGGTAAACACTGAAGCTTTCTTT TRBV2 TRBD1 13 TRBJ1-1 few
CASSPGTGINYGYTF TGTGCCAGCAGCCCAGGGACAGGGATTAACTATGGCTACACCTTC TRBV7-3 TRBD1 15 TRBJ1-2 NA
CASRNPGQGFLEYF TGTGCCAGCAGAAACCCGGGACAGGGTTTTTTGGAGTACTTC TRBV6-5 TRBD1 14 TRBJ2-7 NA
CASISSGTGNTEAFF TGTGCCAGTATTTCCTCGGGGACAGGGAACACTGAAGCTTTCTTT TRBV19 TRBD1 15 TRBJ1-1 NA
CASSTLAGGGETQYF TGTGCCAGTAGTACACTAGCGGGAGGTGGGGAGACCCAGTACTTC TRBV19 TRBD2 15 TRBJ2-5 once
CASRTNTGTIPYEQYF TGTGCCAGTAGGACTAACACCGGGACTATTCCCTACGAGCAGTACTTC TRBV19 TRBD2 16 TRBJ2-7 NA
CASRPQGANYGYTF TGTGCCAGCAGGCCACAGGGGGCTAACTATGGCTACACCTTC TRBV7-8 TRBD1 14 TRBJ1-2 NA
CASSPPMSSSGNTIYF TGTGCCAGCTCACCACCGATGAGTTCCTCTGGAAACACCATATATTTT TRBV18 NA 16 TRBJ1-3 NA
CSAYPASGTEAFF TGCAGCGCCTACCCTGCGTCGGGCACTGAAGCTTTCTTT TRBV29-1 NA 13 TRBJ1-1 NA
CASSSGEFQPQHF TGTGCCAGCAGCTCGGGGGAATTTCAGCCCCAGCATTTT TRBV7-6 NA 13 TRBJ1-5 NA
CASSPGTGVMNTEAFF TGTGCCAGCAGCCCTGGGACAGGGGTCATGAACACTGAAGCTTTCTTT TRBV7-3 TRBD1 16 TRBJ1-1 once
CASSLAGDAQYF TGTGCCAGCAGCTTAGCGGGAGACGCGCAGTACTTC TRBV11-2 NA 12 TRBJ2-7 NA
CASSLRLAGQETQYF TGTGCCAGCAGCTTAAGACTAGCGGGACAAGAGACCCAGTACTTC TRBV5-4 TRBD2 15 TRBJ2-5 NA
CASSPLKGGVSGNTIYF TGTGCCAGCTCACCTTTGAAGGGAGGTGTCTCTGGAAACACCATATATTTT TRBV18 NA 17 TRBJ1-3 NA
CASTPGGGTDTQYF TGTGCCAGTACCCCCGGCGGGGGCACAGATACGCAGTATTTT TRBV2 NA 14 TRBJ2-3 few
CASSGNYPTSKETQYF TGTGCCAGCAGTGGGAACTACCCCACGTCTAAAGAGACCCAGTACTTC TRBV2 NA 16 TRBJ2-5 NA
CASSQDRGVYGYTF TGCGCCAGCAGCCAAGACAGAGGAGTTTATGGCTACACCTTC TRBV4-3 NA 14 TRBJ1-2 NA
CASSLETSGSGGEQYF TGTGCCAGCAGCTTAGAGACTAGCGGGAGTGGGGGCGAGCAGTACTTC TRBV7-6 TRBD2 16 TRBJ2-7 NA
CASSYTPGQGYEQYF TGTGCCAGCAGTTACACACCGGGACAGGGTTACGAGCAGTACTTC TRBV6-5 TRBD1 15 TRBJ2-7 NA
CAISEFTSPGELFF TGTGCCATCAGTGAGTTTACTTCCCCCGGGGAGCTGTTTTTT TRBV10-3 NA 14 TRBJ2-2 many
CASSSSDRENTEAFF TGTGCCAGTAGTTCATCGGACAGGGAAAACACTGAAGCTTTCTTT TRBV19 TRBD1 15 TRBJ1-1 many
CASSYSFTGPNEKLFF TGTGCCAGCAGTTACAGTTTTACAGGGCCTAATGAAAAACTGTTTTTT TRBV6-5 NA 16 TRBJ1-4 NA
CASSPFFQGDYGYTF TGTGCCAGCTCACCATTTTTCCAGGGCGACTATGGCTACACCTTC TRBV18 NA 15 TRBJ1-2 NA
CASSQNRYEQYF TGTGCCAGCAGTCAAAATAGATACGAGCAGTACTTC TRBV3-1/TRBV3-2 NA 12 TRBJ2-7 NA
CASSQIRDRGSTGELFF TGCGCCAGCAGTCAGATCCGGGACAGGGGTTCGACCGGGGAGCTGTTTTTT TRBV23-1 TRBD1 17 TRBJ2-2 NA
CASSYPGAVHYGYTF TGTGCCAGCAGTTACCCAGGGGCCGTCCACTATGGCTACACCTTC TRBV6-2/TRBV6-3 NA 15 TRBJ1-2 NA
CASSPSGRATEQYF TGTGCCAGTAGTCCTAGCGGGAGGGCTACCGAGCAGTACTTC TRBV19 TRBD2 14 TRBJ2-7 NA
CSVYVPRRNTIYF TGCAGCGTCTACGTACCTAGAAGAAACACCATATATTTT TRBV29-1 NA 13 TRBJ1-3 NA
CATSGQGSYEQYF TGTGCCACCTCGGGACAGGGTTCCTACGAGCAGTACTTC TRBV19 TRBD1 13 TRBJ2-7 NA
CAITGTGSRNQPQHF TGTGCCATCACTGGAACAGGGTCACGCAATCAGCCCCAGCATTTT TRBV10-3 NA 15 TRBJ1-5 NA
CASSFRSGTGGEAVSNSPLHF TGCGCCAGCAGCTTCCGGTCCGGGACAGGGGGCGAGGCTGTCAGTAATTCACCCCTCCACTTT TRBV4-1 TRBD1 21 TRBJ1-6 NA
CASSYTGTTVGETQYF TGTGCCAGCAGTTATACCGGGACTACCGTAGGGGAGACCCAGTACTTC TRBV13 TRBD2 16 TRBJ2-5 NA
CASSYSRGRGQGYTF TGTGCCAGCAGTTACTCTCGCGGCAGGGGGCAAGGCTACACCTTC TRBV6-5 TRBD1 15 TRBJ1-2 NA
CAARGSGNTEAFF TGTGCCGCCAGGGGATCGGGGAACACTGAAGCTTTCTTT TRBV6-5 NA 13 TRBJ1-1 NA
CASSEGTDNYGYTF TGTGCCAGCAGTGAAGGGACAGATAACTATGGCTACACCTTC TRBV6-1 NA 14 TRBJ1-2 NA
CASSDLAGNEQFF TGCGCCAGCAGTGACCTTGCGGGGAATGAGCAGTTCTTC TRBV10-1 NA 13 TRBJ2-1 NA
CASSRGGGRNTIYF TGTGCCAGCAGTCGGGGGGGCGGGAGAAACACCATATATTTT TRBV6-5 NA 14 TRBJ1-3 NA
CASSRTSGGTDTQYF TGTGCCAGCAGCCGGACTAGCGGGGGCACAGATACGCAGTATTTT TRBV13 TRBD2 15 TRBJ2-3 NA
CAISESTGTDTQYF TGTGCCATCAGTGAGTCTACAGGGACAGATACGCAGTATTTT TRBV10-3 NA 14 TRBJ2-3 NA
CASSRTGQGGGYTF TGTGCCAGTAGTAGAACGGGACAGGGTGGTGGCTACACCTTC TRBV19 TRBD1 14 TRBJ1-2 NA
CASSLGQGNTYEQYF TGTGCCAGCTCCCTCGGACAGGGAAATACCTACGAGCAGTACTTC TRBV18 TRBD1 15 TRBJ2-7 NA
CAISGGETTDTQYF TGTGCCATCAGTGGGGGGGAGACCACAGATACGCAGTATTTT TRBV10-3 NA 14 TRBJ2-3 NA
CASSLVSGSLNYGYTF TGTGCCAGCAGCTTAGTATCGGGTTCGCTTAACTATGGCTACACCTTC TRBV11-2 NA 16 TRBJ1-2 NA
CASSPNRDFTGELFF TGTGCCAGCAGCCCCAACCGGGACTTCACCGGGGAGCTGTTTTTT TRBV13 NA 15 TRBJ2-2 NA